One and the same sample provided the 21 T cell receptor beta chains below, sequenced in a study of blood T cell repertoires in COVID-19. Only in-frame clones appear in the TCRdb table, and some are missing; sequencing was by immunoSEQ multiplex PCR. This table holds about 64,000 clones, roughly 93% found once. The sequenced sample consisted of peripheral blood. Every receptor here comes from a human donor in a cohort sampled during active COVID-19.

This sequence joins TRBV2 and TRBJ2-5; possible D gene TRBD1, 6 bases. The CDR3 is made up of 16 amino acids. The V gene lost 8 bases and the J gene lost 3 bases, with 22 bases spanning the gap. Looked up from germline, CDR1 is SNHLY and CDR2 is FYNNEI. Here the CDR3 DNA reads TGTGCCAGCTCTAATCAGGGCAGGGGCTTAGAAGAGACCCAGTACTTC. Translation gives CASSNQGRGLEETQYF.

The chain recombines TRBV3-1 (or the pseudogene TRBV3-2) with TRBJ2-5; 7 nucleotides agree with TRBD2. This CDR3 is 14 amino acids long. The V gene's germline CDR1 is LGHDT and CDR2 YNNKEL (reference sequence). V lost 1 base, J lost 5 bases, and 4 bases stayed unmatched. The CDR3: CASSQGLARETQYF. Written as DNA, the CDR3 is TGTGCCAGCAGCCAAGGACTAGCAAGGGAGACCCAGTACTTC.

This rearrangement joins TRBV5-1 to TRBJ1-1; 10 bases line up with TRBD1. Germline CDR1 SGHRS, CDR2 YFSETQ. V lost 4 bases to trimming and J lost 1 base; unmatched junction nucleotides: 1. The CDR3 has 14 residues. CDR3 residues: CASSRDRGNTEAFF. CDR3 sequence (DNA): TGCGCCAGCAGCCGGGACAGGGGGAACACTGAAGCTTTCTTT.

The CDR3 DNA sequence: TGCGCCAGCAGCTTCAAACCCCCGGCACAGGGGGCATCCGGGGAGCTGTTTTTT. This encodes CASSFKPPAQGASGELFF. This rearrangement joins TRBV5-1 to TRBJ2-2; TRBD1 matches at 9 bases. V lost 2 bases to trimming and J lost 6 bases; unmatched junction nucleotides: 14. The CDR3 length is 18 residues. Germline loops: CDR1 SGHRS, CDR2 YFSETQ.

V usage is TRBV19 and J usage is TRBJ2-7, with D tentatively TRBD1 (6 bases). V lost 7 bases and J 2 bases, leaving 12 bases between the germline ends. Germline values: CDR1 LNHDA, CDR2 SQIVND (reference sequence). The CDR3 sequence is 13 residues long. This CDR3 reads CASKQQGTYEQYF. CDR3 sequence (DNA): TGTGCCAGTAAACAACAGGGAACCTACGAGCAGTACTTC.

The chain carries TRBV5-6 and TRBJ1-3, with D hard to call. Between the trimmed V and J ends, which lost 4 bases and 0 bases, there was a span of 11 bases. The germline V gene has CDR1 SGHDT and CDR2 YYEEEE. The CDR3 is 15 amino acids. The CDR3 DNA sequence: TGTGCCAGCAGCGACGCAGAGGACTCTGGAAACACCATATATTTT. It yields the protein CASSDAEDSGNTIYF.

This clone was picked up one time. This rearrangement joins TRBV11-3 to TRBJ2-7; D is unresolved. V lost 5 bases, J lost 0 bases, and 14 bases lay in between. There are 15 residues in the CDR3. Germline V gene lookup returns CDR1 SGHNT and CDR2 YENEEA. This chain's CDR3 is CASSPSGGSSYEQYF. For the CDR3, the DNA is TGTGCCAGCAGCCCTAGTGGCGGCAGCTCCTACGAGCAGTACTTC.

This clone was recorded once. The chain is built from TRBV28 and TRBJ2-1; TRBD2 is a possible D gene (6 bases). The germline V gene encodes CDR1 MDHEN and CDR2 SYDVKM. The CDR3 spans 15 residues. The ends were cut back, 5 bases at V and 9 bases at J, with 20 bases in the middle. The CDR3 loop is CASSRTSRQWGEQFF. CDR3 sequence (DNA): TGTGCCAGCAGTCGAACTAGCAGGCAATGGGGTGAGCAGTTCTTC.

The chain carries TRBV11-2 and TRBJ2-1; TRBD2 matches 7 bases. The CDR3 spans 13 residues. The germline V gene has CDR1 SGHAT and CDR2 FQNNGV. The trim removed 8 bases at V and 6 bases at J, leaving 7 bases unmatched. The CDR3 spells CASALAATNEQFF. CDR3 bases: TGTGCCAGCGCGCTAGCGGCTACCAATGAGCAGTTCTTC.

The chain recombines TRBV15 with TRBJ2-7, with 9 bases fitting TRBD1. Germline V CDR1 and CDR2: LNHNV, YYDKDF (reference sequence). The junction had 6 bases not matched to a gene; V was cut back by 1 base and J by 5 bases. The CDR3 is 15 residues long. The CDR3: CATSRGGQGFHEQYF. DNA of the CDR3: TGTGCCACCAGCAGAGGGGGACAGGGTTTCCACGAGCAGTACTTC.

V and J are TRBV3-1 (or the pseudogene TRBV3-2) and TRBJ2-3; 9 bases are shared with TRBD2. Germline V gene lookup returns CDR1 LGHDT and CDR2 YNNKEL (reference sequence). V shed 0 bases and J 1 base; nucleotides not matched to a gene: 14. The CDR3 spans 20 residues. The CDR3 region is CASSQDPSSLAGYGTDTQYF. DNA of the CDR3: TGTGCCAGCAGCCAAGATCCTTCCTCACTAGCGGGTTACGGCACAGATACGCAGTATTTT.

The genes are TRBV6-5 and TRBJ1-2, with a possible D match to TRBD1 (5 bases). Germline V lookup: CDR1 MNHEY, CDR2 SVGAGI. This CDR3 has 14 residues. Deletions cut 6 bases from V and 4 bases from J, with 15 bases between. The CDR3 DNA follows: TGTGCCAGCAGCGCCGGAGGGGTCGGCTATGGCTACACCTTC. This sequence encodes CASSAGGVGYGYTF.

The V gene is TRBV14, the J gene TRBJ2-1; perhaps TRBD2 as D (6 bases). CDR3 length: 16 amino acids. V was pared by 4 bases and J by 8 bases, with 21 bases between. Germline values: CDR1 SGHDN, CDR2 FVKESK. The CDR3: CASSRLGLRPIDEQFF. For the CDR3, the DNA is TGTGCCAGCAGCCGTCTGGGACTCCGTCCCATCGATGAGCAGTTCTTC. Drawing the rest from reference TRBV14 and TRBJ2-1, the complete variable domain is EAGVTQFPSHSVIEKGQTVTLRCDPISGHDNLYWYRRVMGKEIKFLLHFVKESKQDESGMPNNRFLAERTGGTYSTLKVQPAELEDSGVYFCASSRLGLRPIDEQFFGPGTRLTVL.

J is TRBJ2-7 and V is TRBV12-5; D may be TRBD1 (5 bases). The CDR3 covers 15 residues. Trimming cost V 3 bases and J 5 bases, with 17 bases left between them. Germline V lookup: CDR1 LGHNT, CDR2 FRNRAP. The CDR3 spells CASGFVLGAINEQYF. The CDR3 nucleotides read TGTGCTAGTGGTTTCGTCCTTGGGGCAATTAACGAGCAGTACTTC.

The V gene is TRBV3-1 (or the pseudogene TRBV3-2), the J gene TRBJ2-7, with D hard to call. This CDR3 contains 12 residues. V was pared by 2 bases and J by 5 bases, with 7 bases between. From germline, CDR1 is LGHDT and CDR2 YNNKEL (reference sequence). The CDR3, as DNA: TGTGCCAGCAGCCAAACGGCGGACGAGCAGTACTTC. Translation gives CASSQTADEQYF.

V gene TRBV24-1 combines with J gene TRBJ2-5, with D tentatively TRBD2 (5 bases). Germline V gene sequence: CDR1 KGHDR, CDR2 SFDVKD. The V end lost 5 bases, the J end lost 5 bases, and 14 bases lay between the germline ends. CDR3 size: 14 residues. CDR3 amino acids: CATSGVVGLETQYF. The CDR3 nucleotides read TGTGCCACCAGTGGGGTGGTAGGACTCGAGACCCAGTACTTC.

The chain carries TRBV3-1 (or the pseudogene TRBV3-2) and TRBJ2-7; 7 bases line up with TRBD2. The CDR3 extends over 15 amino acids. V lost 2 bases and J lost 2; bases outside the gene matches: 6. Germline CDR1 LGHDT, CDR2 YNNKEL (reference sequence). CDR3 sequence: CASSQRGGRAYEQYF. For the CDR3, the DNA is TGTGCCAGCAGCCAACGGGGAGGGAGAGCCTACGAGCAGTACTTC.

This rearrangement joins TRBV7-2 to TRBJ2-2; tentative D call: TRBD2 (5 bases). CDR3 length: 16 residues. The V gene's germline CDR1 is SGHTA and CDR2 FQGNSA. Trimming cost V 0 bases and J 4 bases, with 12 bases left between them. CDR3 protein: CASSLAPAVGTGELFF. CDR3 DNA: TGTGCCAGCAGCTTAGCTCCAGCGGTCGGCACCGGGGAGCTGTTTTTT.

The V call is TRBV23-1, the J call TRBJ1-3, with TRBD1 identical over 7 bases. Being an ORF, TRBV23-1 has a function that is uncertain. V was clipped by 2 bases and J by 0 bases; unmatched bases: 16. CDR3 length: 20 residues. The CDR3 DNA follows: TGCGCCAGCAGTCAAGGTAAGGGACAGCTACTAAGCAGCTCTGGAAACACCATATATTTT. Its protein is CASSQGKGQLLSSSGNTIYF.

The chain recombines TRBV24-1 with TRBJ2-1; 8 positions match TRBD1. Germline V gene data show CDR1 as KGHDR and CDR2 as SFDVKD. V was clipped by 5 bases and J by 4 bases; unmatched bases: 3. This CDR3 is 14 amino acids long. The CDR3 nucleotides read TGTGCCACCAGTGGCAGGGGGCCTTACAATGAGCAGTTCTTC. Amino acids: CATSGRGPYNEQFF.

The chain links TRBV28 to TRBJ1-1, with TRBD1 as a possible D gene (6 bases). This CDR3 has 16 amino acids. From germline, CDR1 is MDHEN and CDR2 SYDVKM. Trimming shortened V by 5 bases and J by 0 bases, and 16 bases separated the two germline ends. Here the CDR3 reads CASSDGQTSMNTEAFF. The CDR3 bases are TGTGCCAGCAGTGACGGACAGACTAGCATGAACACTGAAGCTTTCTTT.